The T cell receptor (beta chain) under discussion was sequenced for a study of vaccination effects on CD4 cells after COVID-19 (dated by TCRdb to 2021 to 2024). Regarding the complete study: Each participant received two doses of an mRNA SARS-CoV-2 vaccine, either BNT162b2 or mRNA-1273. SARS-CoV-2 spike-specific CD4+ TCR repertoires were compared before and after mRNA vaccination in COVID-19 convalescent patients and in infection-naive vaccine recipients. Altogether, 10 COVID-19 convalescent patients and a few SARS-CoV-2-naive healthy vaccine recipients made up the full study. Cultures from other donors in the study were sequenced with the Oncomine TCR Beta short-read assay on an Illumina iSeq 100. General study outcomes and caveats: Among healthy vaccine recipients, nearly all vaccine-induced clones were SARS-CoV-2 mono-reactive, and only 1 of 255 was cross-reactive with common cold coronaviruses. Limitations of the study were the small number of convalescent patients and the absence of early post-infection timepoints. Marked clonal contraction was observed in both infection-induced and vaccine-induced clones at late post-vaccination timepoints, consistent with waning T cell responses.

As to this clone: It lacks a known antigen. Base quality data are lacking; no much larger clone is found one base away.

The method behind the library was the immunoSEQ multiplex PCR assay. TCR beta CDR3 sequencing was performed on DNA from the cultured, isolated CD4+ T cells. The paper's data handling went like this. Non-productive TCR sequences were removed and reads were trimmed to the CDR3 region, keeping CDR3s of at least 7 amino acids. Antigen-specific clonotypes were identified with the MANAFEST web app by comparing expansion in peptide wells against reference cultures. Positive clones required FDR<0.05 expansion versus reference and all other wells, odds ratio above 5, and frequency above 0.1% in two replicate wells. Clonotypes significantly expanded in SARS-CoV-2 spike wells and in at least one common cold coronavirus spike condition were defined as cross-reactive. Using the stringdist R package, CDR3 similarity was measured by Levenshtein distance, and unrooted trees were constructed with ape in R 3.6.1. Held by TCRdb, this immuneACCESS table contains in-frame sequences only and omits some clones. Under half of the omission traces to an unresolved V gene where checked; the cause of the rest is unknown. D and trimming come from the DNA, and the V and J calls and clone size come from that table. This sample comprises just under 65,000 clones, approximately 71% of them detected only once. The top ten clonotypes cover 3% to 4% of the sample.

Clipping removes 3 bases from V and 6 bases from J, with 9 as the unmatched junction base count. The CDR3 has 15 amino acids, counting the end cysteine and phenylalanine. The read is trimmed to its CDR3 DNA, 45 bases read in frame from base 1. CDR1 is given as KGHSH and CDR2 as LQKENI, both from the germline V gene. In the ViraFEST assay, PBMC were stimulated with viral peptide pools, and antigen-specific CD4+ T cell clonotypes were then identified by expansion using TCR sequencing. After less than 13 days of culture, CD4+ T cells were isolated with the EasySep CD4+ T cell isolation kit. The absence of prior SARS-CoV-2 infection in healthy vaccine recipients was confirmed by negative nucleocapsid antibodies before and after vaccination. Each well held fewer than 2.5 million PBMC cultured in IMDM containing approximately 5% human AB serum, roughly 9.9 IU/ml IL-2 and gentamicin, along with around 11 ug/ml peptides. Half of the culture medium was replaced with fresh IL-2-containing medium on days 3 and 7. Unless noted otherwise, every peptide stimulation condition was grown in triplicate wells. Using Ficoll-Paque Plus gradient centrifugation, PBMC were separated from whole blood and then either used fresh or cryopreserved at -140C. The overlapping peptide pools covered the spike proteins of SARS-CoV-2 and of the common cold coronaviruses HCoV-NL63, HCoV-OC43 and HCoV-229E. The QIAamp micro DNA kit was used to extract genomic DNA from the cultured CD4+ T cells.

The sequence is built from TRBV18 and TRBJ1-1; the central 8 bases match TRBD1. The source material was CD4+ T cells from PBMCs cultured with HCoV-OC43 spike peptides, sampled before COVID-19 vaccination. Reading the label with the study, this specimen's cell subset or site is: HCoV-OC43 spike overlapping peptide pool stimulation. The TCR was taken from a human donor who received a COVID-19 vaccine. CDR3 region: CASSPRTGPTPEAFF. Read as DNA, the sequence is TGTGCCAGCTCACCCCGGACAGGGCCTACCCCTGAAGCTTTCTTT.